This entry features one T cell receptor (beta chain) sequence. This clone appeared once. Which antigen it targets is not known. Per-base qualities were not stored, and no clone one base away is much larger. The data stem from a study of blood T cell repertoires in COVID-19 (dated by TCRdb to 2020 to 2022). About the full investigation: Samples from collaborators originated in the United States, Italy and Spain and spanned both the acute and convalescent phases of COVID-19. The material from the prospective study consisted of cDNA or gDNA derived from T cells, B-cell-depleted T cells, or PBMCs. Deeply sampled blood TCRbeta repertoires from subjects exposed to, actively infected with, or recovered from COVID-19 were included in the dataset. The repertoires were released in a freely available public database intended as a resource for research on the immune response to SARS-CoV-2. Samples were obtained from the ongoing ImmuneRACE study (first 160 participants) and from approximately 1,200 subjects provided by 6 global collaborators. Nearly every sample came with metadata listing a de-identified subject ID, COVID-19 status, age in years and sex. Where available, HLA class I and class II types were taken from metadata supplied by the sample provider and were not determined by assay-based typing. The research as a whole found: How much clinical and demographic metadata was included differed by source and by participant, and the metadata was provided uncurated.

TCRbeta CDR3 regions were amplified from genomic DNA by means of the immunoSEQ Assay, a bias-controlled multiplex PCR. As for the original processing: The number of nucleated cells in each sample was estimated from the amplification of reference gene primers within the assay. To quantify the absolute abundance of each unique TCRbeta CDR3 rearrangement, sequence reads were collapsed and filtered. Productive Simpson clonality was computed per sample as the square root of Simpson's diversity index over productive rearrangements. Imported from immuneACCESS, the table was reduced by TCRdb to in-frame sequences with V and J called. These copies leave out some clones; in studies compared against another copy, an unresolved V gene accounts for under half, and the cause of the remainder is not known. That table furnishes V, J and clone size, whereas the DNA furnished D and trimming. This sample gives about 220,000 clones in total; roughly four fifths of them show up just once. The leading ten clones occupy roughly 5.5% of the sample.

In Seattle, one collaborating source enrolled patients while the infection was active and tracked those patients longitudinally over the course of disease. Whole blood was collected in K2EDTA tubes by collaborating institutions according to the institutions' own protocols. Collaborator samples were shipped for TCRbeta analysis as frozen whole blood, isolated PBMCs, or DNA extracted from either sample type. There are 11 amino acids in the CDR3, from cysteine to phenylalanine inclusive. Of the read, only the CDR3 DNA is kept; its 33 bases are in frame from base 1. Taken from the germline V gene (reference sequence), the CDR1 and CDR2 loops are MNHNY and SVGAGI. Trimming at the junction amounts to 5 bases on V and 8 bases on J, and the germline ends lie 7 bases apart.

The receptor was derived from a woman between 70 and 85 years old with COVID-19, enrolled during active disease. Sequencing was done on a sample of peripheral blood. Recombination connected TRBV6-6 to TRBJ2-1; the D gene is perhaps TRBD2, on 5 matching bases. The CDR3 reads CASSPEDEQFF. The nucleotide sequence is TGTGCCAGCAGTCCGGAGGATGAGCAGTTCTTC.